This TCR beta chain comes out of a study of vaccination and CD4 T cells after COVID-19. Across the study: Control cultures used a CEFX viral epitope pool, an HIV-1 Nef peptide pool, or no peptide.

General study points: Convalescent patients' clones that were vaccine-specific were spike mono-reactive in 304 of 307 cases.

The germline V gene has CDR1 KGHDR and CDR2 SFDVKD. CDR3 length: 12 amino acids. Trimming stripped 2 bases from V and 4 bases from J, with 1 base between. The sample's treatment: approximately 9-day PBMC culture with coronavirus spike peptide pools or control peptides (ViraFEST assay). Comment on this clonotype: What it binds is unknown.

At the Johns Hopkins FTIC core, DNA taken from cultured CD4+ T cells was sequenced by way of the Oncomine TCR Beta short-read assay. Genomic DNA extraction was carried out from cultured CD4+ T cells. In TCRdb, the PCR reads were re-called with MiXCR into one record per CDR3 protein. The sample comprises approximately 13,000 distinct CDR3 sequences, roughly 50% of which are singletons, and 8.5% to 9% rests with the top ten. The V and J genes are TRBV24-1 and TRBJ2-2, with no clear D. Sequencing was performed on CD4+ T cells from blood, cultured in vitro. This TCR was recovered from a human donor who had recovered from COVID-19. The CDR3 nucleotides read TGTGCCACCAGTGATTCCACCGGGGAGCTGTTTTTT. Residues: CATSDSTGELFF.